The T cell receptor (beta chain) under discussion was sequenced for a study of shared clonotypes between healthy human individuals. Trimming removed 5 bases from V and 6 bases from J, with 18 bases in between. The CDR3 extends over 15 amino acids. Germline values: CDR1 SGHTS, CDR2 YDEGEE. Ten immunoSEQ deep assay plates were used by the authors to sequence unsorted PBMC DNA. TCRdb keeps only in-frame clones here, not all; method: immunoSEQ multiplex PCR. The table records roughly 500,000 clones, more than 65% of them present only once. Material for sequencing was PBMCs. This chain connects TRBV5-8 to TRBJ2-4, with a possible D match to TRBD2 (5 bases). The source is a woman aged 40 to 49 in good health. Some clones in this sample may be carry-over from other donors' samples. CDR3 protein: CASSRGGRSRNIQYF. The CDR3 DNA reads as TGTGCCAGCAGTCGTGGCGGGCGTTCCAGAAACATTCAGTACTTC.